Listed below are T cell receptor beta chains from one sample, sequenced in a study of cytomegalovirus exposure and HLA in healthy donors. Generated by immunoSEQ multiplex PCR, the TCRdb table keeps only in-frame clones and is missing some. The table lists some 65,000 clones, 70% to 80% of them singletons. Sequenced material: PBMCs. These receptors were obtained from a girl aged 5-17 years in good health and CMV-seropositive. The CDR3 runs from the conserved cysteine through the conserved F or W. Each record gives: CDR3 length, J gene, V gene, clone size, D gene, CDR3 protein, CDR3 DNA. The D gene is left open where the match is weak. Size tells how often a clone was seen (once, few, many) or the class of an expanded clone, and some rows leave it out.

len: 16; j_gene: TRBJ2-1; v_gene: TRBV30; abundance: once; d_gene: .; CDR3aa: CAWSLPRLVTYNEQFF; CDR3nt: TGTGCCTGGAGTCTCCCAAGACTAGTCACCTACAATGAGCAGTTCTTC
len: 15; j_gene: TRBJ1-1; v_gene: TRBV30; abundance: .; d_gene: TRBD1; CDR3aa: CAWSPTRGPVSGAFF; CDR3nt: TGTGCCTGGAGTCCCACTAGGGGGCCTGTGAGTGGAGCTTTCTTT
len: 16; j_gene: TRBJ1-4; v_gene: TRBV4-2; abundance: .; d_gene: TRBD1; CDR3aa: CASSQEAGTGDEKLFF; CDR3nt: TGTGCCAGCAGCCAAGAGGCCGGGACAGGGGATGAAAAACTGTTTTTT
len: 13; j_gene: TRBJ2-7; v_gene: TRBV5-1; abundance: .; d_gene: TRBD1; CDR3aa: CASSLEGTVEQYF; CDR3nt: TGCGCCAGCAGCTTGGAAGGGACAGTTGAGCAGTACTTC
len: 16; j_gene: TRBJ2-3; v_gene: TRBV7-9; abundance: once; d_gene: .; CDR3aa: CASSRNGGTSTDTQYF; CDR3nt: TGTGCCAGCAGCCGAAATGGCGGGACTAGCACAGATACGCAGTATTTT
len: 14; j_gene: TRBJ1-5; v_gene: TRBV28; abundance: .; d_gene: .; CDR3aa: CASSSRGVNQPQHF; CDR3nt: TGTGCCAGCAGTTCCCGCGGGGTCAATCAGCCCCAGCATTTT
len: 16; j_gene: TRBJ2-5; v_gene: TRBV10-3; abundance: .; d_gene: TRBD2; CDR3aa: CAIKEGASGYQETQYF; CDR3nt: TGTGCCATCAAGGAAGGGGCTAGCGGGTACCAAGAGACCCAGTACTTC
len: 14; j_gene: TRBJ1-4; v_gene: TRBV5-1; abundance: .; d_gene: .; CDR3aa: CASSPGGSNEKLFF; CDR3nt: TGCGCCAGCAGCCCGGGGGGGTCTAATGAAAAACTGTTTTTT
len: 17; j_gene: TRBJ2-3; v_gene: TRBV5-1; abundance: once; d_gene: TRBD1; CDR3aa: CASSPLEGQGEADTQYF; CDR3nt: TGCGCCAGCAGCCCACTGGAGGGACAGGGTGAGGCAGATACGCAGTATTTT
len: 14; j_gene: TRBJ2-7; v_gene: TRBV13; abundance: few; d_gene: .; CDR3aa: CASSSGAYRDEQYF; CDR3nt: TGTGCCAGCAGCTCCGGGGCCTACAGGGACGAGCAGTACTTC
len: 15; j_gene: TRBJ1-6; v_gene: TRBV10-3; abundance: few; d_gene: TRBD1; CDR3aa: CAISNKGQYLSPLHF; CDR3nt: TGTGCCATCAGTAACAAGGGACAGTACCTTTCACCCCTCCACTTT
len: 15; j_gene: TRBJ2-7; v_gene: TRBV27; abundance: .; d_gene: TRBD1; CDR3aa: CASRPNRDRGYEQYF; CDR3nt: TGTGCCAGCAGGCCGAACCGGGACAGGGGGTACGAGCAGTACTTC
len: 17; j_gene: TRBJ1-1; v_gene: TRBV9; abundance: few; d_gene: TRBD1; CDR3aa: CASSTPGTGKTNTEAFF; CDR3nt: TGTGCCAGCAGCACGCCCGGGACAGGGAAAACGAACACTGAAGCTTTCTTT
len: 16; j_gene: TRBJ2-1; v_gene: TRBV6-4; abundance: .; d_gene: .; CDR3aa: CASSDLSGTFDNEQFF; CDR3nt: TGTGCCAGCAGTGACTTATCTGGGACTTTCGACAATGAGCAGTTCTTC
len: 11; j_gene: TRBJ1-1; v_gene: TRBV29-1; abundance: .; d_gene: .; CDR3aa: CSVEANTEAFF; CDR3nt: TGCAGCGTTGAGGCGAACACTGAAGCTTTCTTT
len: 15; j_gene: TRBJ1-2; v_gene: TRBV9; abundance: .; d_gene: TRBD1; CDR3aa: CASSVTGTGLYGYTF; CDR3nt: TGTGCCAGCAGCGTAACCGGGACAGGGCTCTATGGCTACACCTTC
len: 11; j_gene: TRBJ2-5; v_gene: TRBV5-1; abundance: .; d_gene: .; CDR3aa: CASSFENLKYF; CDR3nt: TGCGCCAGCAGCTTCGAGAACCTTAAGTACTTC
len: 14; j_gene: TRBJ2-7; v_gene: TRBV6-5; abundance: .; d_gene: TRBD1; CDR3aa: CASSLTGGLHEQYF; CDR3nt: TGTGCCAGCAGTCTAACAGGGGGACTCCACGAGCAGTACTTC
len: 15; j_gene: TRBJ1-5; v_gene: TRBV14; abundance: .; d_gene: TRBD1; CDR3aa: CASSQGTGGLQPQHF; CDR3nt: TGTGCCAGCAGCCAAGGGACAGGGGGCCTTCAGCCCCAGCATTTT
len: 13; j_gene: TRBJ1-5; v_gene: TRBV2; abundance: .; d_gene: TRBD1; CDR3aa: CASSSDRAQPQHF; CDR3nt: TGTGCCAGCAGTTCCGACAGGGCCCAGCCCCAGCATTTT
len: 15; j_gene: TRBJ1-1; v_gene: TRBV4-1; abundance: .; d_gene: TRBD1; CDR3aa: CASSQEGQGNTEAFF; CDR3nt: TGCGCCAGCAGCCAAGAGGGACAGGGGAACACTGAAGCTTTCTTT
len: 15; j_gene: TRBJ1-2; v_gene: TRBV7-2; abundance: .; d_gene: .; CDR3aa: CASSLLTQDEYGYTF; CDR3nt: TGTGCCAGCAGCCTCCTCACACAGGACGAATATGGCTACACCTTC
len: 13; j_gene: TRBJ2-7; v_gene: TRBV4-3; abundance: .; d_gene: .; CDR3aa: CASSQDTRGEQYF; CDR3nt: TGCGCCAGCAGCCAAGATACAAGGGGCGAGCAGTACTTC
len: 14; j_gene: TRBJ1-5; v_gene: TRBV10-3; abundance: .; d_gene: .; CDR3aa: CAISRGNGNQPQHF; CDR3nt: TGTGCCATCAGTCGGGGGAATGGCAATCAGCCCCAGCATTTT
len: 13; j_gene: TRBJ2-7; v_gene: TRBV29-1; abundance: .; d_gene: TRBD1; CDR3aa: CSVSGQGTYEQYF; CDR3nt: TGCAGCGTTAGCGGACAGGGAACCTACGAGCAGTACTTC
len: 13; j_gene: TRBJ2-7; v_gene: TRBV30; abundance: .; d_gene: .; CDR3aa: CAWMGAWSYEQYF; CDR3nt: TGTGCCTGGATGGGGGCTTGGTCCTACGAGCAGTACTTC
len: 16; j_gene: TRBJ2-1; v_gene: TRBV28; abundance: .; d_gene: TRBD1; CDR3aa: CASSLWGQGPYNEQFF; CDR3nt: TGTGCCAGCAGTTTATGGGGACAGGGGCCCTACAATGAGCAGTTCTTC
len: 11; j_gene: TRBJ2-7; v_gene: TRBV30; abundance: .; d_gene: .; CDR3aa: CAYTGGPEQYF; CDR3nt: TGTGCCTACACGGGGGGCCCCGAGCAGTACTTC
len: 15; j_gene: TRBJ1-5; v_gene: TRBV2; abundance: .; d_gene: .; CDR3aa: CASSQGNFAGQPQHF; CDR3nt: TGTGCCAGCTCTCAGGGGAATTTTGCGGGTCAGCCCCAGCATTTT
len: 14; j_gene: TRBJ2-3; v_gene: TRBV19; abundance: few; d_gene: .; CDR3aa: CASSTWTAPDTQYF; CDR3nt: TGTGCCAGTAGTACCTGGACAGCTCCAGATACGCAGTATTTT
len: 14; j_gene: TRBJ2-5; v_gene: TRBV29-1; abundance: .; d_gene: TRBD1; CDR3aa: CSVEDRGPQEAQYF; CDR3nt: TGCAGCGTTGAGGACAGGGGTCCCCAGGAGGCCCAGTACTTC
len: 12; j_gene: TRBJ1-2; v_gene: TRBV6-5; abundance: .; d_gene: .; CDR3aa: CASSYLGFGYTF; CDR3nt: TGTGCCAGCAGTTACCTTGGCTTTGGCTACACCTTC
len: 14; j_gene: TRBJ2-1; v_gene: TRBV7-2; abundance: .; d_gene: TRBD2; CDR3aa: CASSLTSGMGEQFF; CDR3nt: TGTGCCAGCAGCTTGACTAGCGGGATGGGTGAGCAGTTCTTC
len: 16; j_gene: TRBJ2-7; v_gene: TRBV18; abundance: .; d_gene: TRBD2; CDR3aa: CAITRTREAYSYEQYF; CDR3nt: TGTGCCATTACTCGAACGCGGGAGGCCTACTCCTACGAGCAGTACTTC
len: 14; j_gene: TRBJ2-5; v_gene: TRBV5-1; abundance: .; d_gene: TRBD2; CDR3aa: CASSLAGGTETQYF; CDR3nt: TGCGCCAGCAGCTTGGCGGGGGGAACAGAGACCCAGTACTTC
len: 16; j_gene: TRBJ1-2; v_gene: TRBV5-1; abundance: .; d_gene: TRBD1; CDR3aa: CASSTTPGQGAFGYTF; CDR3nt: TGCGCCAGCAGCACCACTCCGGGACAGGGGGCTTTTGGCTACACCTTC
len: 20; j_gene: TRBJ1-5; v_gene: TRBV7-8; abundance: .; d_gene: .; CDR3aa: CASSISPPGWRRYGNQPQHF; CDR3nt: TGTGCCAGCAGCATATCCCCGCCTGGATGGAGGCGTTACGGCAATCAGCCCCAGCATTTT
len: 17; j_gene: TRBJ1-2; v_gene: TRBV5-1; abundance: .; d_gene: TRBD1; CDR3aa: CASSFIVTGQGDSGYTF; CDR3nt: TGCGCCAGCAGCTTTATTGTCACGGGACAGGGGGACTCTGGCTACACCTTC
len: 12; j_gene: TRBJ2-1; v_gene: TRBV27; abundance: once; d_gene: .; CDR3aa: CASSPSSGEQFF; CDR3nt: TGTGCCAGCAGTCCTTCCAGTGGTGAGCAGTTCTTC
len: 15; j_gene: TRBJ1-5; v_gene: TRBV28; abundance: .; d_gene: TRBD1; CDR3aa: CASQGVAVGNQPQHF; CDR3nt: TGTGCCTCCCAGGGGGTGGCAGTCGGCAATCAGCCCCAGCATTTT
len: 16; j_gene: TRBJ2-2; v_gene: TRBV2; abundance: once; d_gene: TRBD1; CDR3aa: CASSFPGQTDFGELFF; CDR3nt: TGTGCCAGCAGCTTCCCGGGACAGACGGATTTCGGGGAGCTGTTTTTT
len: 16; j_gene: TRBJ1-4; v_gene: TRBV2; abundance: .; d_gene: .; CDR3aa: CASSEAVRATNEKLFF; CDR3nt: TGTGCCAGCAGTGAAGCTGTCAGGGCGACTAATGAAAAACTGTTTTTT
len: 12; j_gene: TRBJ1-5; v_gene: TRBV10-3; abundance: .; d_gene: .; CDR3aa: CAAGLSNQPQHF; CDR3nt: TGTGCCGCCGGGTTAAGCAATCAGCCCCAGCATTTT
len: 11; j_gene: TRBJ2-7; v_gene: TRBV20-1; abundance: few; d_gene: .; CDR3aa: CSAVPSYEQYF; CDR3nt: TGCAGTGCTGTCCCTAGCTACGAGCAGTACTTC
len: 12; j_gene: TRBJ1-2; v_gene: TRBV30; abundance: .; d_gene: .; CDR3aa: CAWTPQGYGYTF; CDR3nt: TGTGCCTGGACCCCACAGGGCTATGGCTACACCTTC
len: 12; j_gene: TRBJ2-3; v_gene: TRBV4-1; abundance: .; d_gene: .; CDR3aa: CASSPDRDTQYF; CDR3nt: TGCGCCAGCAGCCCTGACAGAGATACGCAGTATTTT
len: 15; j_gene: TRBJ2-1; v_gene: TRBV6-1; abundance: .; d_gene: .; CDR3aa: CASTEGRGPDNEQFF; CDR3nt: TGTGCCAGCACCGAAGGCAGGGGCCCCGACAATGAGCAGTTCTTC
len: 14; j_gene: TRBJ1-1; v_gene: TRBV2; abundance: few; d_gene: .; CDR3aa: CATTRQGGNTEAFF; CDR3nt: TGTGCCACCACCCGCCAGGGAGGAAACACTGAAGCTTTCTTT
len: 14; j_gene: TRBJ1-3; v_gene: TRBV6-1; abundance: .; d_gene: TRBD1; CDR3aa: CASEGTGYGNTIYF; CDR3nt: TGTGCCAGCGAGGGGACAGGGTATGGAAACACCATATATTTT
len: 14; j_gene: TRBJ1-5; v_gene: TRBV23-1; abundance: .; d_gene: TRBD1; CDR3aa: CASSYRGRARPQHF; CDR3nt: TGCGCCAGCAGCTACAGGGGGCGCGCACGGCCCCAGCATTTT
len: 14; j_gene: TRBJ2-7; v_gene: TRBV25-1; abundance: .; d_gene: TRBD1; CDR3aa: CASRGTAVDNEQYF; CDR3nt: TGTGCCAGCAGGGGGACAGCGGTCGATAACGAGCAGTACTTC
len: 14; j_gene: TRBJ1-2; v_gene: TRBV4-3; abundance: .; d_gene: .; CDR3aa: CASSQDLGNGGYTF; CDR3nt: TGCGCCAGCAGCCAAGATCTCGGGAACGGAGGCTACACCTTC
len: 17; j_gene: TRBJ2-3; v_gene: TRBV9; abundance: .; d_gene: .; CDR3aa: CASSVAPARGKGDTQYF; CDR3nt: TGTGCCAGCAGCGTAGCTCCGGCGCGCGGGAAAGGAGATACGCAGTATTTT
len: 13; j_gene: TRBJ2-7; v_gene: TRBV7-8; abundance: .; d_gene: .; CDR3aa: CASSLRALLEQYF; CDR3nt: TGTGCCAGCAGCTTGAGGGCTCTTTTAGAGCAGTACTTC
len: 15; j_gene: TRBJ2-3; v_gene: TRBV29-1; abundance: .; d_gene: TRBD2; CDR3aa: CSVEDGLAGADTQYF; CDR3nt: TGCAGCGTTGAAGATGGGCTAGCGGGAGCAGATACGCAGTATTTT
len: 15; j_gene: TRBJ2-5; v_gene: TRBV18; abundance: .; d_gene: .; CDR3aa: CASSLEDPYQETQYF; CDR3nt: TGTGCCAGCTCCCTGGAGGACCCCTACCAAGAGACCCAGTACTTC
len: 14; j_gene: TRBJ2-7; v_gene: TRBV4-1; abundance: .; d_gene: .; CDR3aa: CASSQLTLAYEQYF; CDR3nt: TGCGCCAGCAGCCAATTGACACTAGCCTACGAGCAGTACTTC
len: 15; j_gene: TRBJ1-2; v_gene: TRBV4-1; abundance: .; d_gene: .; CDR3aa: CASSQGKNRENGYTF; CDR3nt: TGCGCCAGCAGCCAAGGAAAGAACAGGGAGAATGGCTACACCTTC
len: 16; j_gene: TRBJ2-7; v_gene: TRBV6-5; abundance: .; d_gene: .; CDR3aa: CASSYFAGPSSYEQYF; CDR3nt: TGTGCCAGCAGTTACTTTGCCGGTCCTAGCTCCTACGAGCAGTACTTC
len: 15; j_gene: TRBJ1-6; v_gene: TRBV25-1; abundance: .; d_gene: .; CDR3aa: CASSESPGVNSPLHF; CDR3nt: TGTGCCAGCAGTGAATCTCCAGGGGTGAATTCACCCCTCCACTTT